This TCR beta chain originates from a study of vaccination and CD4 T cells after COVID-19. About the research overall: In the convalescent cohort, there were six males and four females, two of them Hispanic. Median time from COVID diagnosis to post-COVID sampling was over 80 days (35 to 161). Ranging from 14 to 241, the interval between dose two and post-vaccine sampling had a median of 72 days.

Comments on this clonotype: The antigen remains undetermined.

Cultured CD4+ T-cell DNA underwent Oncomine TCR Beta short-read sequencing. Each CDR3 protein gets one entry after TCRdb re-called the PCR reads with MiXCR. The sample carries approximately 11,000 distinct CDR3 sequences, 20% to 25% recorded once. Regarding treatment: approximately nine-day PBMC culture with coronavirus spike peptide pools or control peptides (ViraFEST assay). With fresh IL-2 medium, half the medium was replaced on days 3 and 7. The source was CD4+ T cells from blood, cultured in vitro, collected before SARS-CoV-2 vaccination. The sequence was obtained from a human donor who received a COVID-19 vaccine.

The CDR3 reads CSAIAPGIGGREQYF. The CDR3 nucleotides read TGCAGTGCTATAGCCCCGGGGATAGGGGGTCGCGAGCAGTACTTC. The chain uses TRBV20-1 and TRBJ2-7, with D maybe TRBD1 (6 bases). This CDR3 region has 15 residues. Trimming pared 4 bases from V and 6 bases from J, leaving 22 bases between. Germline CDR1 DFQATT, CDR2 SNEGSKA (reference sequence).